Detailed here is one TCR beta chain. Each participant's cohort was designated according to participant-reported clinical history. This record comes from a study of blood T cell repertoires in COVID-19. Study-level information: Researchers got acute and convalescent COVID-19 samples from the United States, Italy and Spain. PBMCs, B-cell-depleted T cells, or T cells provided the cDNA or gDNA that made up the material.

Authors' methods: Amplification of reference gene primers provided the estimated nucleated cell counts. Method: immunoSEQ multiplex PCR; TCRdb's copy keeps in-frame clones and lacks some. V and J calls and clone size are given by that table; D and trimming were obtained from the DNA. The sample includes 200,000 to 250,000 clones, 65% to 85% of them seen just once. Germline values: CDR1 SGHTA, CDR2 FQGNSA. Trimming removed 1 base from V and 7 bases from J, with 7 bases in between. This CDR3 spans 13 amino acids. The chain uses TRBV7-2 and TRBJ1-4; unclear D gene. The sequencing sample was made of PBMCs or T cells enriched from blood (not recorded which). The clonotype was recovered from a man aged 25 to 40 with acute COVID-19. CDR3 protein: CASSLDGTEKLFF. CDR3 in DNA: TGTGCCAGCAGCTTAGATGGCACTGAAAAACTGTTTTTT.